This T cell receptor (beta chain) emerged from a study of OX40 agonist ivuxolimab in advanced cancers. Study-level information: Every 2 weeks, patients received ivuxolimab intravenously, dosed at 0.01 to 10 mg/kg. Averaging around 60 years in age, with a range of about 20 to 90, the cohort was approximately 87% male. Study-level results: Low normalized T-cell clonal expansion was also seen in some nonresponders.

Germline CDR1 and CDR2: SEHNR and FQNEAQ (reference sequence). The V gene lost 1 base and the J gene lost 3 bases, with 8 bases spanning the gap. This CDR3 comprises 14 residues. Points on this clone: Its antigen remains unidentified. This CDR3 is also generated by other DNA sequences in the sample.

Profiled with immunoSEQ multiplex PCR; TCRdb holds only in-frame clones, not every one. This sample has some 80,000 clones, with approximately 84% found just once. The specimen comprised CD4+ or CD8+ T cells sorted from blood, sampled in a trial of the OX40 agonist ivuxolimab. The receptor comes from an adult with an advanced solid tumor such as melanoma, head and neck, liver or kidney cancer. The chain is built from TRBV7-9 and TRBJ2-3; D gene unclear. The CDR3 DNA is TGTGCCAGCAGCTTAGAACTCCGTACAGATACGCAGTATTTT. Residues: CASSLELRTDTQYF.